The 10 T cell receptor beta chains given below trace back to one sample, sequenced in a study of blood T cell repertoires in COVID-19. The assay was immunoSEQ multiplex PCR, and TCRdb's table has in-frame clones only and misses some. Here the sample spans 250,000 to 300,000 clones, approximately 80% being singletons. Input material: peripheral blood. These receptor sequences come from a woman aged 60 to 75 with active or convalescent COVID-19.

V is TRBV5-1 and J is TRBJ1-6; 7 bases map to TRBD1. The CDR3 totals 15 residues. Germline CDR1 is SGHRS and CDR2 is YFSETQ. V lost 4 bases and J lost 5; bases outside the gene matches: 6. CDR3 sequence: CASSIQGWHNSPLHF. For the CDR3, the DNA is TGCGCCAGCAGCATACAGGGGTGGCATAATTCACCCCTCCACTTT.

V usage is TRBV18 and J usage is TRBJ1-4; D is unresolved. Trimming shortened V by 3 bases and J by 0 bases, and 5 bases separated the two germline ends. CDR3 size: 14 residues. Looked up from germline, CDR1 is KGHSH and CDR2 is LQKENI. The DNA of the CDR3 is TGTGCCAGCTCACCGTCCGCAACTAATGAAAAACTGTTTTTT. It yields the protein CASSPSATNEKLFF.

This chain uses TRBV12-5 with TRBJ1-5, with TRBD1 matching 7 bases. The CDR3 loop spans 18 amino acids. The V segment lost 0 bases and the J segment 7 bases; nucleotides outside the gene matches: 15. In germline, CDR1 is LGHNT, CDR2 FRNRAP. As DNA, the CDR3 is TGTGCTAGTGGTTTGGTAATTTGGGCTACAGGGGTGGGCCAGCCCCAGCATTTT. It translates to CASGLVIWATGVGQPQHF. Based on the CDR3 plus reference TRBV12-5 and TRBJ1-5, the full variable domain is DARVTQTPRHKVTEMGQEVTMRCQPILGHNTVFWYRQTMMQGLELLAYFRNRAPLDDSGMPKDRFSAEMPDATLATLKIQPSEPRDSAVYFCASGLVIWATGVGQPQHFGDGTRLSIL.

This chain uses TRBV3-1 (or the pseudogene TRBV3-2) with TRBJ1-2; D call uncertain. The V gene lost 0 bases and the J gene lost 4 bases, with 15 bases spanning the gap. CDR1 is LGHDT, CDR2 YNNKEL, per germline (reference sequence). The CDR3 has 16 residues. The CDR3 reads CASSQDRVGGFYGYTF. The CDR3 DNA is TGTGCCAGCAGCCAAGATCGTGTGGGAGGTTTCTATGGCTACACCTTC.

The chain is built from TRBV4-1 and TRBJ2-3, with 10 bases fitting TRBD1. The germline V gene has CDR1 MGHRA and CDR2 YSYEKL. The CDR3 is 16 residues long. With 0 bases clipped from V and 3 bases from J, the junction kept 3 bases outside the gene matches. CDR3 bases: TGCGCCAGCAGCCAAGATGGGACAGGGGTAACAGATACGCAGTATTTT. The encoded protein is CASSQDGTGVTDTQYF.

The V gene is TRBV5-1, the J gene TRBJ2-1; D is possibly TRBD2 (6 bases). CDR1 is SGHRS and CDR2 is YFSETQ in the germline V gene. The CDR3 runs 15 residues. Trimming removed 6 bases at V and 1 base at J, with 14 bases between. The CDR3 protein is CASTSWRDSYNEQFF. In DNA form, the CDR3 reads TGCGCCAGCACGAGTTGGCGGGATTCCTACAATGAGCAGTTCTTC.

The chain combines TRBV7-3 with TRBJ1-2; D ambiguous. Trimming cost V 4 bases and J 7 bases, with 13 bases left between them. Germline V CDR1 and CDR2: SGHTA, FQGTGA. This CDR3 has 13 residues. The CDR3 nucleotides read TGTGCCAGCAGCTCCACAGCAGCGGGTGGCTACACCTTC. This codes for CASSSTAAGGYTF.

The sample holds one count of this clone. The chain is built from TRBV6-4 and TRBJ2-2; TRBD1 matches at 7 bases. Germline CDR1 and CDR2: MRHNA and SNTAGT. CDR3 size: 14 residues. The V and J ends lost 6 bases and 3 bases, in that order; junction bases with no gene match: 4. The CDR3 region is CASRQGPDTGELFF. CDR3 sequence (DNA): TGTGCCAGCAGACAGGGGCCTGACACCGGGGAGCTGTTTTTT.

The rearrangement uses TRBV18 and TRBJ1-3; TRBD1 is a possible D gene (5 bases). V lost 6 bases and J 2 bases, leaving 8 bases between the germline ends. This CDR3 contains 13 residues. Germline CDR1 is KGHSH and CDR2 is LQKENI. CDR3 in DNA: TGTGCCAGCTCGGACAATACTGGAAACACCATATATTTT. Its translation is CASSDNTGNTIYF.

This chain links TRBV19 with TRBJ1-2; 8 nucleotides line up with TRBD1. Trimming took 5 bases from V and 5 from J; bases not matched to a gene: 7. The CDR3 loop spans 14 amino acids. Germline V gene data show CDR1 as LNHDA and CDR2 as SQIVND (reference sequence). The CDR3 bases are TGTGCCAGTAGTTATCACGACAGGGGATATGGCTACACCTTC. Its translation: CASSYHDRGYGYTF.